These T cell receptor beta chains were read from a single sample in a study of T cells in Graves' hyperthyroidism and ophthalmopathy. TCRdb used MiXCR to reprocess the multiplex PCR reads, holding one entry per CDR3 protein. The profile shows about 480,000 distinct CDR3 sequences, 20% to 25% of them singletons. Sample: blood. The receptors shown here come from a woman aged 70-85 years with Graves' ophthalmopathy. Both conserved end residues are part of each CDR3. Size values are once, few and many counts, or a class for expanded clones, and some rows have none.

J: TRBJ1-1; V: TRBV5-1; size: .; CDR3: CASSLEGTTEAFF
J: TRBJ2-1; V: TRBV7-9; size: .; CDR3: CASSFSSGSIYEQFF
J: TRBJ2-1; V: TRBV3-1; size: .; CDR3: CASSQVGVEQFF
J: TRBJ1-2; V: TRBV3-1; size: .; CDR3: CASSPPPRDYGYTF
J: TRBJ2-7; V: TRBV10-2; size: many; CDR3: CASTRTSGSLEQYF
J: TRBJ1-4; V: TRBV28; size: many; CDR3: CASTRGEKLFF
J: TRBJ1-2; V: TRBV10-3; size: many; CDR3: CAISDRASNYGYTF
J: TRBJ2-3; V: TRBV5-1; size: few; CDR3: CASSLTGEHGDTQYF
J: TRBJ2-7; V: TRBV2; size: many; CDR3: CASNQLPGAEQYF
J: TRBJ2-7; V: TRBV19; size: .; CDR3: CASSTSSGRAGASNYEQYF
J: TRBJ2-3; V: TRBV12-3/TRBV12-4; size: many; CDR3: CASSTQVRASTDTQYF
J: TRBJ1-5; V: TRBV20-1; size: .; CDR3: CAFNRGRDQPQHF
J: TRBJ2-1; V: TRBV4-3; size: .; CDR3: CASSQGLRDNEQFF
J: TRBJ1-5; V: TRBV5-5; size: few; CDR3: CASSLVWGSNQPQHF
J: TRBJ2-1; V: TRBV20-1; size: few; CDR3: CSAQRATSGTSNEQFF
J: TRBJ2-1; V: TRBV2; size: many; CDR3: CASSTLSGRARDEQFF
J: TRBJ1-5; V: TRBV7-2; size: .; CDR3: CASREGAMSNQPQHF
J: TRBJ2-7; V: TRBV3-1; size: few; CDR3: CASSPRKPGPNEQYF
J: TRBJ1-2; V: TRBV4-1; size: .; CDR3: CASSRRQGDYGYTF
J: TRBJ2-1; V: TRBV7-9; size: many; CDR3: CASSLVGGSLNNEQFF
J: TRBJ2-7; V: TRBV10-3; size: many; CDR3: CAMATGLGGIYEQYF
J: TRBJ2-5; V: TRBV20-1; size: few; CDR3: CSAIFPETQYF
J: TRBJ1-2; V: TRBV7-9; size: few; CDR3: CASSLDQWGTYGYTF
J: TRBJ1-6; V: TRBV6-1; size: few; CDR3: CASTLTGGSYNSPLHF
J: TRBJ2-1; V: TRBV20-1; size: .; CDR3: CSAADWSSYNEQFF
J: TRBJ1-1; V: TRBV6-1; size: .; CDR3: CASSPNRRQTFMNTEAFF
J: TRBJ2-3; V: TRBV28; size: few; CDR3: CASSSQGAGTDTQYF
J: TRBJ2-7; V: TRBV20-1; size: few; CDR3: CSANAGGVNSYEQYF
J: TRBJ2-7; V: TRBV7-8; size: few; CDR3: CASSLLGNTYEQYF
J: TRBJ1-2; V: TRBV19; size: few; CDR3: CASSQSDREHTF
J: TRBJ1-2; V: TRBV30; size: few; CDR3: CAWSQKRGQGGYGYTF
J: TRBJ2-1; V: TRBV7-2; size: .; CDR3: CASSSLAGGGHEQFF
J: TRBJ2-3; V: TRBV18; size: few; CDR3: CASSGVRDTQYF
J: TRBJ1-1; V: TRBV28; size: many; CDR3: CASSGVGTEAFF
J: TRBJ1-5; V: TRBV30; size: many; CDR3: CAFMIGFNQPQHF
J: TRBJ2-1; V: TRBV11-2; size: .; CDR3: CASSLVGFRRSSYNEQFF
J: TRBJ1-6; V: TRBV11-2; size: .; CDR3: CASSSQGQSHAYNSPLHF
J: TRBJ2-7; V: TRBV11-2; size: .; CDR3: CASSPRSGSGSYEQYF
J: TRBJ1-2; V: TRBV7-2; size: few; CDR3: CASSLAYRDSGYTF
J: TRBJ2-5; V: TRBV6-1; size: few; CDR3: CASTRQGGPIQETQYF
J: TRBJ2-7; V: TRBV7-9; size: .; CDR3: CASSGRQGAREQYF
J: TRBJ1-1; V: TRBV6-1; size: .; CDR3: CASGGQGAGNTEVFF
J: TRBJ2-7; V: TRBV18; size: few; CDR3: CASSPDRSSEQYF
J: TRBJ1-2; V: TRBV29-1; size: .; CDR3: CSVGDHRGRGYTF
J: TRBJ1-1; V: TRBV25-1; size: .; CDR3: CASSEWGSEAFF
J: TRBJ2-5; V: TRBV18; size: few; CDR3: CASSPPVEGLEETQYF
J: TRBJ1-2; V: TRBV28; size: many; CDR3: CASVDLRTAPDGYTF
J: TRBJ2-1; V: TRBV6-1; size: .; CDR3: CASSYSWTRDYGKQFF
J: TRBJ2-5; V: TRBV20-1; size: .; CDR3: CSARPAGLGETQYF
J: TRBJ2-4; V: TRBV6-1; size: .; CDR3: CASSTGLNIQYF
J: TRBJ2-7; V: TRBV5-6; size: .; CDR3: CASSFPGTSVYEQYF
J: TRBJ2-3; V: TRBV20-1; size: few; CDR3: CSATNIWAGTEDTQYF
J: TRBJ2-1; V: TRBV20-1; size: few; CDR3: CSALRLAGEQFF
J: TRBJ1-5; V: TRBV6-6; size: .; CDR3: CASSYSDTQHF
J: TRBJ2-5; V: TRBV5-1; size: many; CDR3: CASSLGQETQYF
J: TRBJ2-7; V: TRBV28; size: .; CDR3: CASARGPSYEQYF
J: TRBJ2-4; V: TRBV3-1; size: .; CDR3: CASSQSHQGGRNIQYF
J: TRBJ2-5; V: TRBV5-1; size: .; CDR3: CASSLFSRETQYF
J: TRBJ2-1; V: TRBV28; size: .; CDR3: CASSLPRLAGGYNEQFF
J: TRBJ2-2; V: TRBV9; size: .; CDR3: CASSLQVSGELFF